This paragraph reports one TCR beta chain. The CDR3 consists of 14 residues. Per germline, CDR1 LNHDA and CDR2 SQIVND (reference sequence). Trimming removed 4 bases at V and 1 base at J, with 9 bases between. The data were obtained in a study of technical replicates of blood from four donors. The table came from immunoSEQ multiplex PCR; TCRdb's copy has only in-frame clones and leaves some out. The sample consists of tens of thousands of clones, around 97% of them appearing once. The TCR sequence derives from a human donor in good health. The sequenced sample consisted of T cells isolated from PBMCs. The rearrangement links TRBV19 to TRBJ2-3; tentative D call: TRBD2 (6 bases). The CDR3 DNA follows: TGTGCCAGTAGTAAGGGAGGAGGCACAGATACGCAGTATTTT. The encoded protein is CASSKGGGTDTQYF.